Listed here are 27 T cell receptor beta chains from one sample, sequenced in a study of CD8 T cells in ankylosing spondylitis. Study-wide results and limits: Blood of patients with ankylosing spondylitis appeared to be characterized by a TCR beta motif of about eight highly homologous variants.

TCRdb used MiXCR to reprocess the 5' RACE reads, holding one entry per CDR3 protein. Of about 220,000 distinct CDR3 sequences detected, 6% to 8% appear once; the ten largest clones hold approximately 14%. No cognate antigen is known for these TCRs. The sample comprised blood, either unsorted or a sorted T cell fraction (not recorded which). These receptors all stem from a male donor with ankylosing spondylitis.

V and J are TRBV12-5 and TRBJ2-1; 7 nucleotides line up with TRBD2. The CDR3 totals 15 residues. Germline loops: CDR1 LGHNT, CDR2 FRNRAP. CDR3 sequence reads: CASCRGDLTINEQFF. DNA of the CDR3: TGTGCCTCCTGCCGGGGGGACCTAACTATCAATGAGCAGTTCTTC.

This clonotype has at least ten counts. The CDR3 region is CASTPGSNTEAFF. As DNA, the CDR3 is TGCGCCAGCACCCCCGGGAGTAACACTGAAGCTTTCTTT. The chain carries TRBV5-1 and TRBJ1-1; no firm D call. CDR1 SGHRS and CDR2 YFSETQ come from the germline V gene. V lost 6 bases to trimming and J lost 2 bases, with 11 bases between them. This CDR3 contains 13 residues. The whole variable domain, filled in from reference TRBV5-1 and TRBJ1-1, reads KAGVTQTPRYLIKTRGQQVTLSCSPISGHRSVSWYQQTPGQGLQFLFEYFSETQRNKGNFPGRFSGRQFSNSRSEMNVSTLELGDSALYLCASTPGSNTEAFFGQGTRLTVV.

This clonotype showed up many times. The V and J genes are TRBV12-3 or TRBV12-4 and TRBJ2-7; D unresolved. The ends were cut back, 2 bases at V and 2 bases at J, with 7 bases in the middle. The CDR3 runs to 13 residues. This CDR3 is CASSLWTPYEQYF. As DNA, the CDR3 is TGTGCCAGCAGTTTATGGACCCCCTACGAGCAGTACTTC.

In nucleotides, the CDR3 is TGCAGCGTTCCACAGGGGGCGTATGGCTACACCTTC. Translated, it gives CSVPQGAYGYTF. This chain connects TRBV29-1 to TRBJ1-2; 9 nucleotides agree with TRBD1. The germline V gene has CDR1 SQVTM and CDR2 ANQGSEA. V dropped 5 bases and J dropped 5; count of bases not matched to a gene: 3. The CDR3 contains 12 residues.

Only a few counts were recorded for this clonotype. The chain links TRBV3-1 to TRBJ2-3; D is possibly TRBD1 or TRBD2 (6 bases each). CDR1 LGHDT and CDR2 YNNKEL come from the germline V gene (reference sequence). The CDR3 contains 12 residues. V dropped 4 bases and J dropped 11 bases, with 13 bases sitting between them. The CDR3 reads CASSPGVGGQYF. For the CDR3, the DNA is TGTGCCAGCAGCCCGGGGGTAGGGGGGCAGTATTTT.

This clonotype was observed many times. The CDR3 loop is CASTARGANTEAFF. Here the CDR3 DNA reads TGTGCCAGCACCGCACGGGGAGCGAACACTGAAGCTTTCTTT. The chain carries TRBV9 and TRBJ1-1, with no clear D. V dropped 6 bases and J dropped 1 base, with 13 bases sitting between them. The germline gives CDR1 SGDLS, CDR2 YYNGEE. The CDR3 sequence is 14 residues long.

The chain recombines TRBV20-1 with TRBJ1-6; D not resolved. In germline, CDR1 is DFQATT, CDR2 SNEGSKA (reference sequence). CDR3 length: 17 residues. V shed 0 bases and J shed 7 bases, with 19 bases lying between them. The CDR3 bases are TGCAGTGCTAGAGATCAGGAGGGTCTGACGAACAATTCACCCCTCCACTTT. This encodes CSARDQEGLTNNSPLHF.

In its sample, this clonotype was seen a few times. The chain combines TRBV29-1 with TRBJ2-3; 9 bases agree with TRBD2. After removal of 4 bases from V and 2 bases from J, the junction contained 4 bases not matched to a gene. The CDR3 has 14 residues. CDR1 and CDR2 from the germline V gene are SQVTM and ANQGSEA. Written as DNA, the CDR3 is TGCAGCGTTGTAGGCGGGGGGGCCACAGATACGCAGTATTTT. Amino acid sequence: CSVVGGGATDTQYF.

This clonotype is termed medium-sized (0.01 to 0.1%). This chain uses TRBV20-1 with TRBJ2-3; 9 bases fit TRBD1. The junction had 9 bases not matched to a gene; V was cut back by 3 bases and J by 2 bases. The germline V gene has CDR1 DFQATT and CDR2 SNEGSKA (reference sequence). The CDR3 contains 16 residues. CDR3 nucleotides: TGCAGTGCTAGCCCCGTAGGACAGGGGTACACAGATACGCAGTATTTT. As protein: CSASPVGQGYTDTQYF.

In its sample, this clonotype was seen many times. J is TRBJ2-2 and V is TRBV5-5; D is possibly TRBD2 (5 bases). The CDR3 length is 17 residues. From germline, CDR1 is SGHKS and CDR2 YYEKEE (reference sequence). The germline V and J ends were trimmed by 2 bases and 1 base, with 15 bases remaining between them. DNA of the CDR3: TGTGCCAGCAGCTTCAGGTCCGGAGGAATGAACACCGGGGAGCTGTTTTTT. Translating gives CASSFRSGGMNTGELFF.

This clonotype came up a few times. V and J are TRBV27 and TRBJ1-5; D perhaps matches TRBD1 (5 bases). CDR3 length: 14 residues. Trimming pared 3 bases from V and 7 bases from J, leaving 13 bases between. Germline V gives CDR1 MNHEY, CDR2 SMNVEV (reference sequence). CDR3 in DNA: TGTGCCAGCAGTTTTGGGGGGATTTTGCAGCCCCAGCATTTT. Translated: CASSFGGILQPQHF.

This clonotype was seen ten or more times. V gene TRBV14 combines with J gene TRBJ2-1, with D tentatively TRBD1 or TRBD2 (5 bases each). The CDR3 sequence is 17 residues long. Germline CDR1 and CDR2: SGHDN and FVKESK. V was shortened by 1 base and J by 3 bases, with 16 bases between the two germline ends. For the CDR3, the DNA is TGTGCCAGCAGCCAAGGGGGGAGCAAGGTCAGCTACAATGAGCAGTTCTTC. This translates into CASSQGGSKVSYNEQFF.

This clonotype was seen more than once but under ten times. The V gene is TRBV3-1, the J gene TRBJ2-7; tentatively, D is TRBD1 (6 bases). Germline CDR1 reads LGHDT; CDR2 reads YNNKEL (reference sequence). The V and J ends lost 5 bases and 3 bases respectively, with 17 bases between them. This CDR3 contains 15 residues. Here the CDR3 DNA reads TGTGCCAGCAGCGGACCCGGGACATTTTTCTACGAGCAGTACTTC. This codes for CASSGPGTFFYEQYF.

At least ten counts were recorded for this clonotype. The chain has TRBV9 and TRBJ2-1; 7 bases map to TRBD2. CDR1 and CDR2 (germline): SGDLS, YYNGEE. Unmatched junction bases numbered 14, after V lost 0 bases and J lost 11 bases. The CDR3 sequence is 16 residues long. The CDR3 region has the DNA TGTGCCAGCAGCGTAGCGCGAGGACTAGTAGATGAGCAGCAGTTCTTC. Translating it yields CASSVARGLVDEQQFF.

This clonotype was found many times. CDR3 DNA: TGTGCCAGCAGTGAACAGGGGACCTACGAGCAGTACTTC. It encodes CASSEQGTYEQYF. V and J are TRBV25-1 and TRBJ2-7; the D gene is possibly TRBD1 (6 bases). Germline V gene lookup returns CDR1 MGHDK and CDR2 SYGVNS. This CDR3 region has 13 residues. V shed 2 bases and J shed 2 bases, with 7 bases lying between them.

This clonotype was recorded at least ten times. The chain couples TRBV6-1 to TRBJ1-1; 7 bases align to TRBD1. This CDR3 has 15 amino acids. The ends lost 7 bases at V and 6 bases at J; junction bases unmatched: 14. Germline V gives CDR1 MNHNS, CDR2 SASEGT. The CDR3 coding sequence is TGTGCCAGCATGACAGGGTCAGGGCGGGGGGCTGAAGCTTTCTTT. Amino acids: CASMTGSGRGAEAFF.

CDR3 coding DNA: TGCAGTCACCTTAGCGGAGCGGGGCTGGGGGATGAGCAGTTCTTC. The encoded protein is CSHLSGAGLGDEQFF. The gene calls are TRBV20-1 and TRBJ2-1; 7 nucleotides agree with TRBD2. The CDR3 spans 15 residues. V gave up 8 bases and J gave up 8 bases; unmatched junction bases: 18. CDR1 and CDR2 from the germline V gene are DFQATT and SNEGSKA (reference sequence).

The table lists this clonotype with many counts. The chain combines TRBV4-1 with TRBJ2-1; TRBD1 agrees at 8 bases. This CDR3 is built from 15 residues. Germline V gene lookup returns CDR1 MGHRA and CDR2 YSYEKL. Trimming cost V 0 bases and J 4 bases; bases outside gene matches: 2. The CDR3: CASSQEWTGYNEQFF. CDR3 sequence (DNA): TGCGCCAGCAGCCAAGAGTGGACAGGGTACAATGAGCAGTTCTTC.

This clonotype was seen only a few times. The CDR3 region is CSAATGYTLNEKLFF. The CDR3 DNA follows: TGCAGTGCCGCCACCGGGTACACTTTGAATGAAAAACTGTTTTTT. V is TRBV20-1 and J is TRBJ1-4; the D is unclear. From germline, CDR1 is DFQATT and CDR2 SNEGSKA (reference sequence). V lost 6 bases, J lost 5 bases, and 19 bases lay in between. The CDR3 sequence is 15 residues long.

The sample holds many counts of this clonotype. The gene calls are TRBV7-2 and TRBJ1-1; 10 positions agree with TRBD1. This CDR3 comprises 15 residues. Looked up from germline, CDR1 is SGHTA and CDR2 is FQGNSA. The V gene end was trimmed by 2 bases and the J gene end by 7 bases; junction bases not matched to a gene: 7. CDR3 sequence: CASSLSGTGAIEAFF. CDR3 DNA: TGTGCCAGCAGCTTATCCGGGACAGGGGCGATTGAAGCTTTCTTT.

There are many counts of this clonotype. The V and J genes are TRBV5-1 and TRBJ1-5; D is ambiguous. The V gene's germline CDR1 is SGHRS and CDR2 YFSETQ. Trimming cost V 1 base and J 7 bases, with 9 bases left between them. The CDR3 extends over 13 amino acids. In nucleotides, the CDR3 is TGCGCCAGCAGCTTGATCGGCGAGCAGCCCCAGCATTTT. Amino acids: CASSLIGEQPQHF.

This clonotype was detected a few times. The chain carries TRBV9 and TRBJ2-2, with D unclear. With 0 bases removed from V and 3 bases from J, the gap between germline ends came to 9 bases. The CDR3 spans 15 residues. Germline-derived CDR1 and CDR2 are SGDLS and YYNGEE. Here the CDR3 reads CASSVGRVDTGELFF. For the CDR3, the DNA is TGTGCCAGCAGCGTAGGAAGAGTAGACACCGGGGAGCTGTTTTTT.

This clonotype turned up a few times. This chain joins TRBV4-2 and TRBJ2-1; D is uncertain. This CDR3 has 12 amino acids. V gave up 10 bases and J gave up 5 bases, with 12 bases separating them. The germline CDR1 and CDR2 sequences are LGHNA and YNFKEQ. This chain's CDR3 is CATRLANNEQFF. CDR3 sequence (DNA): TGTGCCACTCGACTGGCAAACAATGAGCAGTTCTTC.

This clonotype was seen at least ten times. The chain links TRBV12-5 to TRBJ2-2; D remains unclear. Trimming pared 2 bases from V and 6 bases from J, leaving 7 bases between. This CDR3 is built from 13 residues. CDR1 is LGHNT, CDR2 FRNRAP, per germline. Here the CDR3 DNA reads TGTGCTAGTGGTTTGAAGAGCGCCGGGGAGCTGTTTTTT. Translated, it gives CASGLKSAGELFF.

This clonotype turned up a few times. This chain joins TRBV7-2 and TRBJ2-7; D gene uncertain. Deletions cut 3 bases from V and 5 bases from J, with 20 bases between. Germline CDR1 and CDR2: SGHTA and FQGNSA. This CDR3 has 16 residues. In nucleotides, the CDR3 is TGTGCCAGCAGCTTCGCCCCGGACGGACCTTTTAACGAGCAGTACTTC. It codes for CASSFAPDGPFNEQYF.

In its sample, this clonotype was seen many times. The V call is TRBV6-5, the J call TRBJ2-7, with TRBD2 matching over 7 bases. Germline lookup yields CDR1 MNHEY and CDR2 SVGAGI. This CDR3 is built from 14 residues. Trimming took 3 bases from V and 3 from J; bases not matched to a gene: 5. The DNA of the CDR3 is TGTGCCAGCAGTTATGCGGGAGAAGGCTACGAGCAGTACTTC. It translates to CASSYAGEGYEQYF.

The V gene is TRBV12-3 or TRBV12-4, the J gene TRBJ1-4, with TRBD1 as a possible D gene (6 bases). Trimming removed 7 bases at V and 8 bases at J, with 20 bases between. This CDR3 is 15 amino acids long. The DNA for the CDR3 is TGTGCCAGCAACCCTTTCTCCGGGACAAAAGAAAAACTGTTTTTT. The encoded protein is CASNPFSGTKEKLFF.